One and the same sample provided the 12 T cell receptor beta chains below, sequenced in a study of early T cells in non-severe SARS-CoV-2 infection. MiXCR, run by TCRdb on the 5' RACE reads, gives a single entry per CDR3 protein. The sample carries about 26,000 distinct CDR3 sequences, roughly 4% recorded once. Material for sequencing was whole blood. Source of these receptors: an adult who was a healthcare worker with PCR-confirmed SARS-CoV-2 infection or an uninfected control (not recorded which).

This clonotype was seen many times. The chain carries TRBV5-1 and TRBJ1-2; D perhaps matches TRBD1 (5 bases). Germline V CDR1 and CDR2: SGHRS, YFSETQ. Trimming pared 4 bases from V and 6 bases from J, leaving 22 bases between. The length of the CDR3 is 16 residues. The DNA of the CDR3 is TGCGCCAGCAGCCGGGGAGCAGCCAGAGGGGTGGATGGCTACACCTTC. As protein: CASSRGAARGVDGYTF.

This clonotype was observed at least ten times. The chain recombines TRBV9 with TRBJ2-3; D unresolved. The CDR3 spans 16 residues. The germline V gene encodes CDR1 SGDLS and CDR2 YYNGEE. V dropped 4 bases and J dropped 3 bases, with 18 bases sitting between them. The CDR3 here is CASSTPVTYPTDTQYF. CDR3 DNA: TGTGCCAGCAGCACCCCAGTTACATATCCAACAGATACGCAGTATTTT.

About this clonotype itself: A much larger clone is a single base away; this may be a read error. The gene calls are TRBV5-1 and TRBJ2-7; 10 bases agree with TRBD2. The CDR3 has 15 amino acids. Germline V gene data show CDR1 as SGHRS and CDR2 as YFSETQ. CDR3 in amino acids: CVSSTLAGMDNEQYF. In DNA, the CDR3 is TGCGTCAGCAGCACACTAGCGGGAATGGATAACGAGCAGTACTTC.

This clonotype was observed at least ten times. As DNA, the CDR3 is TGTGCCAGCAGCTTGACACGCTGGGACACCGGGGAGCTGTTTTTT. The encoded protein is CASSLTRWDTGELFF. J is TRBJ2-2 and V is TRBV7-8; D call uncertain. Trimming removed 3 bases at V and 3 bases at J, with 11 bases between. The CDR3 length is 15 residues. Germline loops: CDR1 SGHVS, CDR2 FQNEAQ.

The V and J genes are TRBV12-3 or TRBV12-4 and TRBJ2-4; TRBD1 or TRBD2 may be the D gene (6 bases each). This CDR3 is built from 15 residues. V lost 1 base to trimming and J lost 4 bases, with 11 bases between them. The CDR3 loop reads CASSLGGAAKNIQYF. Written as DNA, the CDR3 is TGTGCCAGCAGTTTAGGGGGGGCTGCGAAAAACATTCAGTACTTC.

This clonotype was counted at least ten times. The V gene is TRBV13, the J gene TRBJ2-7; TRBD1 is a possible D gene (6 bases). V was trimmed by 1 base and J by 4 bases, leaving 11 bases between them. CDR1 and CDR2 from the germline V gene are PRHDT and FYEKMQ (reference sequence). CDR3 length equals 14 residues. The CDR3 DNA sequence: TGTGCCAGCAGCTTAGAGGGCAGGGGATACGAGCAGTACTTC. This encodes CASSLEGRGYEQYF.

The chain employs TRBV6-1 and TRBJ1-5; D not resolved. Per germline, CDR1 MNHNS and CDR2 SASEGT. The CDR3 is made up of 13 amino acids. V lost 3 bases and J lost 3, with 6 bases in between. The CDR3, as DNA: TGTGCCAGCAGTGACGGTATCAATCAGCCCCAGCATTTT. Translating gives CASSDGINQPQHF.

This clonotype was seen repeatedly, ten times or more. The chain couples TRBV10-3 to TRBJ2-1; 7 bases agree with TRBD1. The germline V gene has CDR1 ENHRY and CDR2 SYGVKD. Unmatched junction bases numbered 12, after V lost 6 bases and J lost 4 bases. This CDR3 spans 16 amino acids. The CDR3, as DNA: TGTGCCATCAGCGCCTCAACAGGGGAAGGGTACAATGAGCAGTTCTTC. Amino acids: CAISASTGEGYNEQFF.

This clonotype was detected many times. The V call is TRBV11-2, the J call TRBJ2-5; TRBD1 or TRBD2 may be the D gene (5 bases each). V was shortened by 5 bases and J by 4 bases, with 11 bases between the two germline ends. The germline V gene encodes CDR1 SGHAT and CDR2 FQNNGV. The CDR3 extends over 13 amino acids. CDR3 residues: CASSTTGGETQYF. Written as DNA, the CDR3 is TGTGCCAGCAGCACGACTGGGGGAGAGACCCAGTACTTC.

This clonotype was seen at least ten times. The V and J genes are TRBV27 and TRBJ2-4; either TRBD1 or TRBD2 may supply D (6 bases each). The V gene lost 6 bases and the J gene lost 1 base, with 16 bases spanning the gap. Germline V gene sequence: CDR1 MNHEY, CDR2 SMNVEV (reference sequence). This CDR3 comprises 16 residues. The CDR3 reads CASRGYWGAAKNIQYF. CDR3 bases: TGTGCCAGCAGGGGTTACTGGGGGGCGGCCAAAAACATTCAGTACTTC.

Worth noting for this clonotype: It may be a read error: a sequence one base away is much more abundant. The J gene is TRBJ2-1, the V gene TRBV20-1; tentative D call: TRBD2 (6 bases). The CDR3 is made up of 13 amino acids. Germline assignment: CDR1 DFQATT and CDR2 SNEGSKA (reference sequence). In DNA form, the CDR3 reads TGCAGTGCGGCCGGGAGTTCCTACAATGAGCAGATCTTC. This sequence encodes CSAAGSSYNEQIF.

The rearrangement joins TRBV14 to TRBJ1-2; tentatively, D is TRBD1 (5 bases). CDR1 and CDR2 from the germline V gene are SGHDN and FVKESK. The V end lost 0 bases, the J end lost 5 bases, and 7 bases lay between the germline ends. This CDR3 has 13 residues. The CDR3 reads CASSQDRVYGYTF. The CDR3 DNA reads TGTGCCAGCAGCCAAGACAGGGTTTATGGCTACACCTTC.